This T cell receptor beta chain was identified during a study of identical twins. Study results and limitations: Interpretation of the results relied on cross-sectional statistical analysis and not on following the same donors.

All donors were healthy, and all were Caucasian. Template switching, a step in the protocol, added a universal primer site, and cDNA carried unique molecular identifiers. TCRdb processed the 5' RACE reads anew with MiXCR; each CDR3 protein has one entry. Here the sample spans about 700,000 distinct CDR3 sequences, about 9.4% being singletons. With respect to this clonotype: The antigen remains unidentified.

In addition, the sample was reused for a study of yellow fever vaccine responses in identical twins.

Sequencing was performed on PBMCs. The source of this sequence is a woman aged 18-29 years in good health.

This chain's CDR3 is CSARLYPLQETQYF. The DNA for the CDR3 is TGCAGTGCTAGATTATATCCCTTACAAGAGACCCAGTACTTC. This chain connects TRBV20-1 to TRBJ2-5, with D hard to call. V shed 2 bases and J shed 2 bases, with 12 bases lying between them. Germline CDR1 and CDR2: DFQATT and SNEGSKA (reference sequence). CDR3 length: 14 amino acids.